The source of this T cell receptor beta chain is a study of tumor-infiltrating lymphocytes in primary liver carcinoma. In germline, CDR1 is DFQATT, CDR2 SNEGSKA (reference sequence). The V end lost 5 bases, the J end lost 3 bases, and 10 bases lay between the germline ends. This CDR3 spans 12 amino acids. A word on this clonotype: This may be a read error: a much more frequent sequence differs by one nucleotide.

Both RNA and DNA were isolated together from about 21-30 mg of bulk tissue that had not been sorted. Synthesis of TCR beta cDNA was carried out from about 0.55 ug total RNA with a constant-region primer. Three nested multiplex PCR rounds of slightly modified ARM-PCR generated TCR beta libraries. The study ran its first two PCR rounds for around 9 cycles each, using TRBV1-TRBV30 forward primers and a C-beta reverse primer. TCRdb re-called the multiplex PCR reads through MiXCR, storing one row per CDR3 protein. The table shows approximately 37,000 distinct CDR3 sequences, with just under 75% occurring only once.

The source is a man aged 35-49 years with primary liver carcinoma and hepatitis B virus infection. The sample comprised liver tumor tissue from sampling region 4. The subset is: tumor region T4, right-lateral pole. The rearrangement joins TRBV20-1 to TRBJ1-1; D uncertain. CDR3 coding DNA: TGCAGTGCTCCCACGACGGACACTGAAGCTTTCTTT. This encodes CSAPTTDTEAFF.